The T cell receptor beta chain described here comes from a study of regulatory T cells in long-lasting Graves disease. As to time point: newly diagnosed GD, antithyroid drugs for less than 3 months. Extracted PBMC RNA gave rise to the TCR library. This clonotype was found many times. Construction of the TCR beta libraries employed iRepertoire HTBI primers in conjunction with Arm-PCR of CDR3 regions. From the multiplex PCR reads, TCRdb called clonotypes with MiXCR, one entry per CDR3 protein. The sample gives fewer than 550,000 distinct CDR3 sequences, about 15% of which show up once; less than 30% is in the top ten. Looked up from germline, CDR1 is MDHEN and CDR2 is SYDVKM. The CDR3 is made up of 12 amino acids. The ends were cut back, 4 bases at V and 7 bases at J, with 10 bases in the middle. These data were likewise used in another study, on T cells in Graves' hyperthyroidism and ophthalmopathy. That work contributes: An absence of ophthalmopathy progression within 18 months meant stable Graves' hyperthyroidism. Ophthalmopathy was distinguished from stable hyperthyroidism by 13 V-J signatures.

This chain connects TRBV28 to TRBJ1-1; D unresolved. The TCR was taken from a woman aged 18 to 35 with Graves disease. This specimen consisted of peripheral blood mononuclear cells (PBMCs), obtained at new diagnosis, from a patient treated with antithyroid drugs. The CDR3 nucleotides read TGTGCCAGCAGTTACCGACTTGGTGAAGCTTTCTTT. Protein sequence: CASSYRLGEAFF.